These 31 T cell receptor beta chains originate from one sample sequenced in a study of blood T cells in healthy people across ages. Through a sample-barcoded 5' primer and a J-beta primer mix, a second PCR was run for about 6 to 11 cycles. TCRdb reanalysed the 5' RACE reads using MiXCR and keeps one entry per CDR3 protein. The sample contains some 1.6 million distinct CDR3 sequences, almost 35% of which appear only once. Sequencing used blood. These receptors all come from a woman in her twenties or thirties in good health.

The table lists this clonotype with a few counts. The V and J genes are TRBV9 and TRBJ2-3; no definite D call. With 0 bases removed from V and 2 bases from J, the gap between germline ends came to 10 bases. The CDR3 covers 15 residues. Per germline, CDR1 SGDLS and CDR2 YYNGEE. The CDR3 region has the DNA TGTGCCAGCAGCGTAGCACACTTCGACACAGATACGCAGTATTTT. Translated: CASSVAHFDTDTQYF.

This chain uses TRBV9 with TRBJ2-7; the match to TRBD1 covers 10 bases. The J segment lost 5 bases and the V segment lost 0 bases, leaving 2 bases of the junction unmatched. The CDR3 covers 14 residues. Germline values: CDR1 SGDLS, CDR2 YYNGEE. The CDR3 bases are TGTGCCAGCAGCGTAGAGGGACAGGGGAACGAGCAGTACTTC. Its protein product is CASSVEGQGNEQYF.

In this sample, this clonotype turned up a few times. The chain uses TRBV20-1 and TRBJ2-1; 11 bases agree with TRBD2. The J segment lost 8 bases and the V segment lost 2 bases, leaving 11 bases of the junction unmatched. Germline V gives CDR1 DFQATT, CDR2 SNEGSKA (reference sequence). The CDR3 runs 16 residues. The CDR3 region is CSARRWGLAARDEQFF. The CDR3 coding sequence is TGCAGTGCTAGAAGATGGGGACTAGCGGCAAGAGATGAGCAGTTCTTC.

About this clonotype: One end of the junction varies from germline; a read error may be responsible. The chain recombines TRBV25-1 with TRBJ2-1, with D possibly TRBD2 on 7 matching bases. The CDR3 runs to 14 residues. CDR1 and CDR2 (germline): MGHDK, SYGVNS. The CDR3 sequence is CTSSEFRGGLEQFF. The CDR3 nucleotides are TGTACCAGCAGTGAATTTAGGGGGGGCCTTGAGCAGTTCTTC. Complete variable domain (other parts from reference TRBV25-1 and TRBJ2-1): EADIYQTPRYLVIGTGKKITLECSQTMGHDKMYWYQQDPGMELHLIHYSYGVNSTEKGDLSSESTVSRIRTEHFPLTLESARPSHTSQYLCTSSEFRGGLEQFFGPGTRLTVL.

V gene TRBV7-9 combines with J gene TRBJ2-3; 7 positions agree with TRBD2. The CDR3 is 18 residues long. The ends lost 5 bases at V and 6 bases at J; junction bases unmatched: 20. From germline, CDR1 is SEHNR and CDR2 FQNEAQ (reference sequence). The CDR3 sequence is CASSNSSAWEGGGDTQYF. The CDR3 DNA reads TGTGCCAGCAGCAACTCCTCCGCGTGGGAGGGCGGCGGGGATACGCAGTATTTT.

This chain connects TRBV20-1 to TRBJ1-1; D call uncertain. The CDR3 runs to 14 residues. The V and J ends lost 3 bases and 2 bases respectively, with 13 bases between them. Germline loops: CDR1 DFQATT, CDR2 SNEGSKA (reference sequence). As DNA, the CDR3 is TGCAGTGCTAGTGTCGGTAGGGAAAACACTGAAGCTTTCTTT. Translation gives CSASVGRENTEAFF.

The J gene is TRBJ1-1, the V gene TRBV20-1, with TRBD1 as a possible D gene (5 bases). Germline-derived CDR1 and CDR2 are DFQATT and SNEGSKA (reference sequence). Trimming pared 2 bases from V and 5 bases from J, leaving 15 bases between. The CDR3 has 14 amino acids. CDR3 nucleotides: TGCAGTGCTAGATCCTGGGGCAGAGGGACTGAAGCTTTCTTT. It specifies CSARSWGRGTEAFF.

This clonotype turned up a few times. V is TRBV20-1 and J is TRBJ1-4, with D perhaps matching TRBD1 (6 bases). V lost 0 bases, J lost 4 bases, and 9 bases lay in between. The CDR3 covers 14 residues. Germline V gene data show CDR1 as DFQATT and CDR2 as SNEGSKA (reference sequence). This CDR3 reads CSARETGSNEKLFF. The CDR3 coding sequence is TGCAGTGCTAGAGAAACAGGGAGTAATGAAAAACTGTTTTTT.

The rearrangement uses TRBV4-2 and TRBJ1-2; D may be TRBD1 (6 bases). This CDR3 is built from 17 residues. Germline CDR1 is LGHNA and CDR2 is YNFKEQ. V was cut by 0 bases and J by 7 bases, with 21 bases left in between. CDR3 nucleotides: TGTGCCAGCAGCCAAGATCTGGTCGGCAGGGGAAAGGCTGGCTACACCTTC. It codes for CASSQDLVGRGKAGYTF.

The chain combines TRBV10-1 with TRBJ2-3; 11 bases map to TRBD2. Germline CDR1 is WNHNN and CDR2 is SYGVQD (reference sequence). The junction had 6 bases not matched to a gene; V was cut back by 6 bases and J by 4 bases. The CDR3 contains 15 residues. The CDR3 protein is CASRAGTSGADTQYF. Here the CDR3 DNA reads TGCGCCAGCAGAGCTGGGACTAGCGGTGCAGATACGCAGTATTTT.

There are many counts of this clonotype. CDR3 region: CASSQAGGSDTQYF. The CDR3 DNA follows: TGTGCCAGCAGCCAAGCGGGAGGATCCGATACGCAGTATTTT. V usage is TRBV3-1 and J usage is TRBJ2-3, with 7 bases matching TRBD2. The V gene's germline CDR1 is LGHDT and CDR2 YNNKEL (reference sequence). CDR3 length: 14 residues. The J segment lost 6 bases and the V segment lost 1 base, leaving 4 bases of the junction unmatched.

The chain joins TRBV7-3 to TRBJ2-1, with 13 bases that match TRBD2. The germline gives CDR1 SGHTA, CDR2 FQGTGA. Unmatched junction bases numbered 9, after V lost 1 base and J lost 3 bases. The CDR3 has 19 amino acids. Here the CDR3 DNA reads TGTGCCAGCAGCTTAATTCCACTAGCGGGGGGGCCCCTCTACAATGAGCAGTTCTTC. Translated, it gives CASSLIPLAGGPLYNEQFF.

V is TRBV2 and J is TRBJ2-1, with D unclear. This CDR3 is built from 12 residues. Trimming stripped 7 bases from V and 7 bases from J, with 11 bases between. Germline assignment: CDR1 SNHLY and CDR2 FYNNEI. The CDR3, as DNA: TGTGCCAGCAATTCGTACGGGAATGAGCAGTTCTTC. This gives the protein CASNSYGNEQFF.

This clonotype was detected only a few times. The V and J genes are TRBV4-2 and TRBJ2-7; 12 positions match TRBD2. After removal of 0 bases from V and 1 base from J, the junction contained 10 bases not matched to a gene. The CDR3 runs to 19 residues. The germline CDR1 and CDR2 sequences are LGHNA and YNFKEQ. The CDR3 protein is CASSQDGLAGGRSSYEQYF. The CDR3 region has the DNA TGTGCCAGCAGCCAAGACGGGCTAGCGGGAGGGAGGAGTTCCTACGAGCAGTACTTC.

The genes are TRBV30 and TRBJ2-1; TRBD1 is a possible D gene (5 bases). The germline gives CDR1 GTSNPN, CDR2 SVGIG (reference sequence). Trimming removed 2 bases from V and 1 base from J, with 6 bases in between. CDR3 size: 13 residues. The CDR3 is CAWSRGSYNEQFF. As DNA, the CDR3 is TGTGCCTGGAGTAGGGGTTCCTACAATGAGCAGTTCTTC.

This clonotype has at least ten counts. V usage is TRBV20-1 and J usage is TRBJ1-5; a possible D gene is TRBD1 (6 bases). V was pared by 6 bases and J by 4 bases, with 22 bases between. This CDR3 is built from 16 residues. In germline, CDR1 is DFQATT, CDR2 SNEGSKA (reference sequence). The CDR3 sequence is CSAQPGAGGKNQPQHF. The CDR3 DNA reads as TGCAGTGCCCAGCCGGGGGCCGGGGGCAAGAATCAGCCCCAGCATTTT.

V usage is TRBV5-1 and J usage is TRBJ1-4, with D tentatively TRBD1 (6 bases). This CDR3 comprises 15 residues. V lost 4 bases to trimming and J lost 10 bases, with 20 bases between them. Germline values: CDR1 SGHRS, CDR2 YFSETQ. The CDR3 nucleotides read TGCGCCAGCAGCCCGAACAGGGCGGAAGATGGAAAACTGTTTTTT. It encodes CASSPNRAEDGKLFF.

V gene TRBV28 combines with J gene TRBJ2-6; 7 nucleotides line up with TRBD1. This CDR3 spans 15 amino acids. V trimming: 7 bases; J trimming: 4 bases; junction bases outside the gene matches: 7. CDR1 MDHEN and CDR2 SYDVKM come from the germline V gene. This chain's CDR3 is CASIPRGSGANVLTF. In DNA form, the CDR3 reads TGTGCCAGCATCCCCAGGGGGTCAGGGGCCAACGTCCTGACTTTC.

This clonotype was counted between two and nine times. The chain combines TRBV10-1 with TRBJ2-4; no clear D gene. The J call may be faulty, since TRBJ2-7 better matches the DNA end. This CDR3 comprises 14 residues. Germline-derived CDR1 and CDR2 are WNHNN and SYGVQD (reference sequence). CDR3 residues: CASSESPLGNEQYF. In DNA form, the CDR3 reads TGCGCCAGCAGTGAGTCACCGTTGGGGAACGAGCAGTACTTC.

This clonotype was detected only a few times. The rearrangement uses TRBV6-5 and TRBJ2-1; D perhaps matches TRBD2 (6 bases). The germline V gene encodes CDR1 MNHEY and CDR2 SVGAGI. Trimming stripped 8 bases from V and 4 bases from J, with 12 bases between. The CDR3 length is 13 residues. The CDR3 DNA follows: TGTGCCAGCCTCGGGGGAGGATACAATGAGCAGTTCTTC. It translates to CASLGGGYNEQFF.

The table lists this clonotype with a count of one. This may be a read error: a much more frequent sequence differs by one nucleotide. The chain has TRBV11-2 and TRBJ2-5, with D possibly being TRBD2 (6 bases). This CDR3 has 15 residues. With 5 bases removed from V and 1 base from J, the gap between germline ends came to 14 bases. CDR1 is SGHAT, CDR2 FQNNGV, per germline. CDR3 bases: TGTGCCAGCAGCCCTAAAGCGGGCTGCCAAGAGACCCAGTACTTC. Its protein is CASSPKAGCQETQYF.

The chain has TRBV9 and TRBJ2-2; 7 nucleotides match TRBD2. V gave up 2 bases and J gave up 3 bases; unmatched junction bases: 7. Germline V lookup: CDR1 SGDLS, CDR2 YYNGEE. This CDR3 has 16 residues. CDR3 sequence: CASSVRREWDTGELFF. Written as DNA, the CDR3 is TGTGCCAGCAGCGTCCGGCGGGAGTGGGACACCGGGGAGCTGTTTTTT.

V and J are TRBV5-1 and TRBJ1-4; TRBD1 matches at 7 bases. In germline, CDR1 is SGHRS, CDR2 YFSETQ. The V segment lost 0 bases and the J segment 3 bases; nucleotides outside the gene matches: 2. The CDR3 consists of 15 residues. CDR3 residues: CASSLEGQANEKLFF. In nucleotides, the CDR3 is TGCGCCAGCAGCTTGGAAGGACAGGCTAATGAAAAACTGTTTTTT. Full variable domain (outside the CDR3, taken from reference TRBV5-1 and TRBJ1-4): KAGVTQTPRYLIKTRGQQVTLSCSPISGHRSVSWYQQTPGQGLQFLFEYFSETQRNKGNFPGRFSGRQFSNSRSEMNVSTLELGDSALYLCASSLEGQANEKLFFGSGTQLSVL.

DNA of the CDR3: TGTGCCAGCAGTTTATCTGGGCTAGAACATTCCAAGACTAATGAGCAGTTCTTC. Its protein is CASSLSGLEHSKTNEQFF. The gene calls are TRBV27 and TRBJ2-1; no clear D. Trimming cost V 0 bases and J 7 bases, with 22 bases left between them. Germline loops: CDR1 MNHEY, CDR2 SMNVEV (reference sequence). The CDR3 length is 18 residues.

The V call is TRBV29-1, the J call TRBJ2-2; tentatively, D is TRBD1 or TRBD2 (6 bases each). The CDR3 covers 14 residues. CDR1 and CDR2 (germline): SQVTM, ANQGSEA. The V and J ends lost 4 bases and 3 bases respectively, with 12 bases between them. The CDR3 DNA reads as TGCAGCGTTGTGCGGGACACCTACACCGGGGAGCTGTTTTTT. As protein: CSVVRDTYTGELFF.

The sample holds a few counts of this clonotype. The V gene is TRBV30, the J gene TRBJ1-6, with a possible D match to TRBD1 (5 bases). The CDR3 is 15 residues long. Trimming left V 0 bases short and J 6 bases short, with 12 bases between. Germline assignment: CDR1 GTSNPN and CDR2 SVGIG (reference sequence). The CDR3 is CAWSVTGGANSPLHF. CDR3 nucleotides: TGTGCCTGGAGTGTAACTGGGGGTGCTAATTCACCCCTCCACTTT. Full variable domain (remainder filled in from reference TRBV30 and TRBJ1-6): SQTIHQWPATLVQPVGSPLSLECTVEGTSNPNLYWYRQAAGRGLQLLFYSVGIGQISSEVPQNLSASRPQDRQFILSSKKLLLSDSGFYLCAWSVTGGANSPLHFGNGTRLTVT.

This clonotype was observed once. A read error may be the cause here, since a much bigger clone is one base away. V usage is TRBV27 and J usage is TRBJ2-5; 10 bases align to TRBD2. After removal of 2 bases from V and 13 bases from J, the junction contained 13 bases not matched to a gene. Germline V gene sequence: CDR1 MNHEY, CDR2 SMNVEV (reference sequence). The CDR3 is made up of 15 amino acids. In DNA, the CDR3 is TGTGCCAGCAGTTTAGCGGGTAGCGGGAGGTACGAGCGGTACTTC. Translation: CASSLAGSGRYERYF.

The CDR3 is CATIESPGANVLTF. In DNA, the CDR3 is TGTGCCACCATCGAGAGCCCTGGGGCCAACGTCCTGACTTTC. The genes are TRBV28 and TRBJ2-6; D gene ambiguous. The V end was cut by 10 bases, the J end by 2 bases, with 12 bases between. This CDR3 is built from 14 residues. Germline V gene data show CDR1 as MDHEN and CDR2 as SYDVKM. The variable domain in full, completed from reference TRBV28 and TRBJ2-6, reads DVKVTQSSRYLVKRTGEKVFLECVQDMDHENMFWYRQDPGLGLRLIYFSYDVKMKEKGDIPEGYSVSREKKERFSLILESASTNQTSMYLCATIESPGANVLTFGAGSRLTVL.

Turning to this clonotype: This may be a read error, as it is one base from a much larger clone. V usage is TRBV20-1 and J usage is TRBJ2-6, with 8 bases identical to TRBD2. Germline V CDR1 and CDR2: DFQATT, SNEGSKA (reference sequence). Germline trimming cut 3 bases from V and 12 bases from J; bases unmatched to any gene: 13. The CDR3 consists of 15 residues. The CDR3, as DNA: TGCAGTGCTAGTCAGCGGGAGTCTCTAGGCAGCGTCCTGACTTTC. Residues: CSASQRESLGSVLTF.

This clonotype occurred many times. The chain is built from TRBV27 and TRBJ2-5; D may correspond to TRBD1 or TRBD2 (5 bases each). V shed 4 bases and J shed 1 base, with 13 bases lying between them. From germline, CDR1 is MNHEY and CDR2 SMNVEV (reference sequence). This CDR3 contains 15 residues. CDR3 residues: CASSSPRDGQETQYF. As DNA, the CDR3 is TGTGCCAGCAGTTCCCCGAGGGACGGCCAAGAGACCCAGTACTTC.

This clonotype was detected a few times. The rearrangement joins TRBV7-2 to TRBJ2-3; 9 bases map to TRBD2. Germline CDR1 reads SGHTA; CDR2 reads FQGNSA. This CDR3 is 18 amino acids long. Trimming took 5 bases from V and 3 from J; bases not matched to a gene: 15. The CDR3 loop reads CASSPRQSSGRPTDTQYF. DNA for the CDR3: TGTGCCAGCAGCCCTCGGCAATCCAGCGGGAGGCCTACAGATACGCAGTATTTT.